This TCR beta chain was sequenced for a study of blood T cell repertoires in COVID-19. Measured with immunoSEQ multiplex PCR; TCRdb has only the in-frame clones, and not every one. The data show roughly 42,000 clones, 79% seen once. The receptor comes from a woman of 80 years or more with acute or convalescent COVID-19. Sequenced sample: peripheral blood.

This CDR3 is CASSLTWGGRYEQYF. CDR3 coding DNA: TGTGCCAGTAGTCTCACCTGGGGGGGTCGATACGAGCAGTACTTC. The chain uses TRBV19 and TRBJ2-7; TRBD2 matches 7 bases. With V trimmed by 5 bases and J by 4 bases, 11 bases remained unmatched. Germline V gives CDR1 LNHDA, CDR2 SQIVND (reference sequence). The CDR3 contains 15 residues.